This T cell receptor (beta chain) was obtained from a study of cytomegalovirus exposure and HLA in healthy donors. This CDR3 contains 14 residues. The germline gives CDR1 SEHNR, CDR2 FQNEAQ (reference sequence). V dropped 5 bases and J dropped 1 base, with 9 bases sitting between them. A word on this clone: Its target is unknown.

The study, taken as a whole, reports: Judged likely to be a sequencing artifact was a cluster of highly shared sequence variants. Cytomegalovirus-associated TCR beta chains were listed, numbering some 180. TCR beta V segments were, for the most part, productive about 90% or about 30% of the time in an earlier analysis. In vitro testing confirmed three CMV-associated chains as specific for CMV antigens.

Primers included in the PCR were 60 Vbeta and 13 Jbeta primers. TCRdb's table, derived via immunoSEQ multiplex PCR, lists solely in-frame clones and lacks some. This table holds some 90,000 clones, around 77% found once. The chain joins TRBV7-9 to TRBJ2-1, with D maybe TRBD1 (6 bases). Sequencing input: PBMCs. The source of this sequence is a boy younger than 18 in good health and CMV-seronegative. The CDR3 protein is CASSEGTSYNEQFF. In nucleotides, the CDR3 is TGTGCCAGCAGCGAGGGGACATCCTACAATGAGCAGTTCTTC.